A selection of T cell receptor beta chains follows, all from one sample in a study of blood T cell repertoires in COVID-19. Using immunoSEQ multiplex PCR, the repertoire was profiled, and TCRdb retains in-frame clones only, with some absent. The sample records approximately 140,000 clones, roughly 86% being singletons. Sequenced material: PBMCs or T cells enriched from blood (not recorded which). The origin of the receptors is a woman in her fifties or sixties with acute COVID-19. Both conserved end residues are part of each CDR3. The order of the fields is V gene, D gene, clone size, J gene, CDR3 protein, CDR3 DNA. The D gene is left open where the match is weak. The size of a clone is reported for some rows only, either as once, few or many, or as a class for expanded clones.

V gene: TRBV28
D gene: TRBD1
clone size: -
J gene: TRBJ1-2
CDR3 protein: CASRKGQGIDGYTF
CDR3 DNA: TGTGCCAGCCGCAAGGGACAGGGAATCGACGGCTACACCTTC

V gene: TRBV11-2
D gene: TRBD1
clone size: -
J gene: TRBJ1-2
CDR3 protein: CASSDGNTDRRYGYTF
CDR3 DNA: TGTGCCAGCAGCGACGGTAATACGGACAGGAGGTATGGCTACACCTTC

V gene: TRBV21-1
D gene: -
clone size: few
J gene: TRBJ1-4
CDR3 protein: CASSKAPSGATNEKLFF
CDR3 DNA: TGTGCCAGCAGCAAAGCTCCCTCAGGTGCAACTAATGAAAAACTGTTTTTT

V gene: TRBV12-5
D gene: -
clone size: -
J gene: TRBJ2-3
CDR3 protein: CASGLVHASQYF
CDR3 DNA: TGTGCTAGTGGTTTGGTACACGCTTCGCAGTATTTT

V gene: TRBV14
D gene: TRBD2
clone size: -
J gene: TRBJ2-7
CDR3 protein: CASSDGLAVPYEQYF
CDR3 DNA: TGTGCCAGCAGCGATGGACTAGCGGTACCCTACGAGCAGTACTTC

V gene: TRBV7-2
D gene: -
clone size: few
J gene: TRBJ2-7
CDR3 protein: CASSFGQGIHEQYF
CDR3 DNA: TGTGCCAGCAGCTTCGGTCAGGGTATCCACGAGCAGTACTTC

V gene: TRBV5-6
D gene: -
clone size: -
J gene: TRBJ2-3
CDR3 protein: CASSWGGFLDTQYF
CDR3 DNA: TGTGCCAGCAGCTGGGGGGGCTTTTTAGATACGCAGTATTTT

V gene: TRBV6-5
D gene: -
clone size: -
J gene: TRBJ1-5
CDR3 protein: CASLWTLRGNQPQHF
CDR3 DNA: TGTGCCAGCCTTTGGACATTACGCGGCAATCAGCCCCAGCATTTT

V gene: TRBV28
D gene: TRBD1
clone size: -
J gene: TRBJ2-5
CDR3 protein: CASSLTGSVGETQYF
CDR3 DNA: TGTGCCAGCAGTTTGACAGGGTCGGTTGGTGAGACCCAGTACTTC

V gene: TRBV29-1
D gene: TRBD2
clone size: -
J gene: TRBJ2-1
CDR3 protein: CSVEEGTSDNEQFF
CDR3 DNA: TGCAGCGTTGAAGAAGGGACTAGCGACAATGAGCAGTTCTTC

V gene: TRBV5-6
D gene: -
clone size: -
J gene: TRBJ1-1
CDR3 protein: CASSLLSGRGYTEAFF
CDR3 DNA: TGTGCCAGCAGCCTACTGAGCGGCCGCGGGTACACTGAAGCTTTCTTT

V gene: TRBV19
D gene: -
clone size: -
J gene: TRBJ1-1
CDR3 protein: CASSIDFRAEAFF
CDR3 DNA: TGTGCCAGTAGTATAGATTTCAGGGCTGAAGCTTTCTTT

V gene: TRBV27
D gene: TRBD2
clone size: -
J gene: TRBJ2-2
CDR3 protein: CASTKTGGTGELFF
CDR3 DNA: TGTGCCAGCACCAAGACCGGGGGGACCGGGGAGCTGTTTTTT

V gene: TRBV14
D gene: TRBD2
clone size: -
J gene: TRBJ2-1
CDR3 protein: CASSQAGTSVNEQFF
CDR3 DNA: TGTGCCAGCAGTCAAGCCGGGACTAGCGTAAATGAGCAGTTCTTC

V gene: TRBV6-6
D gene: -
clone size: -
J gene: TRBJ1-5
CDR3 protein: CASNPQGEDQPQHF
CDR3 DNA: TGTGCCAGCAATCCACAGGGAGAGGATCAGCCCCAGCATTTT

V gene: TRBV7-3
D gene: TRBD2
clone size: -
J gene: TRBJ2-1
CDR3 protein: CASSLNSGRAGWNEQFF
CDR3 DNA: TGTGCCAGCAGCTTAAACAGCGGGAGGGCCGGTTGGAATGAGCAGTTCTTC

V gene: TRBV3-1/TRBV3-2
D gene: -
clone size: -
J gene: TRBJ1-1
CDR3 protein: CASSQDFGILRAFF
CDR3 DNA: TGTGCCAGCAGCCAAGATTTCGGGATCCTACGCGCTTTCTTT

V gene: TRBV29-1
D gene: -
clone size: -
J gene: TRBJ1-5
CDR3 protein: CSALDSSRRWSNQPQHF
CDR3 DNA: TGCAGCGCCTTGGACAGTTCCCGAAGGTGGAGCAATCAGCCCCAGCATTTT

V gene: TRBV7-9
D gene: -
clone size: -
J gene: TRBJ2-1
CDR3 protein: CASSLSVSANEQFF
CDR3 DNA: TGTGCCAGCAGCTTATCAGTGTCTGCCAATGAGCAGTTCTTC

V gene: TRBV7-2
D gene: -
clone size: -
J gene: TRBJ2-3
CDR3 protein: CASRIAVTQYF
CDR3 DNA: TGTGCCAGCAGGATAGCGGTTACGCAGTATTTT

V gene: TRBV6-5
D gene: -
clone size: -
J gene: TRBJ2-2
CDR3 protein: CASSSDSDTGELFF
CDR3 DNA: TGTGCCAGCAGCAGCGACAGCGACACCGGGGAGCTGTTTTTT

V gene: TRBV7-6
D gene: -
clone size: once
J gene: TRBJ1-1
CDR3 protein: CASSSGRTEAFF
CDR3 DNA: TGTGCCAGCAGCAGCGGCCGGACTGAAGCTTTCTTT

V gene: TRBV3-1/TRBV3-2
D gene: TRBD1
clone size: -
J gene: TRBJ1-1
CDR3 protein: CASSQVAGGNTEAFF
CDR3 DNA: TGTGCCAGCAGCCAAGTGGCAGGGGGGAACACTGAAGCTTTCTTT

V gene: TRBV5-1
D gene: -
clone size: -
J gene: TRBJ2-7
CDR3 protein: CASSLAWQGSGEQYF
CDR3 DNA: TGCGCCAGCAGCTTGGCTTGGCAAGGGAGCGGCGAGCAGTACTTC

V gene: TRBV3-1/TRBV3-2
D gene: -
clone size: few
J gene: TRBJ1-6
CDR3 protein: CASSLTAGNSPLHF
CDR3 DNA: TGTGCCAGCAGCCTGACCGCGGGTAATTCACCCCTCCACTTT

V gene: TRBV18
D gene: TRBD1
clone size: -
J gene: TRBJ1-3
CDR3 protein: CASSPGDRAGNTIYF
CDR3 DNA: TGTGCCAGCTCACCCGGAGACAGGGCTGGAAACACCATATATTTT

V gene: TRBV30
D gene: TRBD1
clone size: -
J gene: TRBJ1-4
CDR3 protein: CAWSVKLAGGEKLFF
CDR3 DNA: TGTGCCTGGAGTGTAAAATTGGCAGGGGGTGAAAAACTGTTTTTT

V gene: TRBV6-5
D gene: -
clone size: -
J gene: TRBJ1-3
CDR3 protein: CASWDTPTGNTIYF
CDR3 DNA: TGTGCCAGCTGGGACACACCGACGGGAAACACCATATATTTT

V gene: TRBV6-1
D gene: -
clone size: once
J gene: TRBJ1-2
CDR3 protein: CASSEGGGRVYGYTF
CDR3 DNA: TGTGCCAGCAGTGAAGGTGGCGGCCGAGTTTATGGCTACACCTTC

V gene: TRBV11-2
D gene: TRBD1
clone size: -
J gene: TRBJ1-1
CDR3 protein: CASSARTGGAIEAFF
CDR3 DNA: TGTGCCAGCAGCGCCCGGACAGGGGGCGCGATTGAAGCTTTCTTT

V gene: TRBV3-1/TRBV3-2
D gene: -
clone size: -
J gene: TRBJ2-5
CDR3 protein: CASRRGGAAQETQYF
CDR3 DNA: TGTGCCAGCAGGAGGGGCGGGGCAGCACAAGAGACCCAGTACTTC

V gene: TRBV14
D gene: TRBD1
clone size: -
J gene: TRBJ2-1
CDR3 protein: CASSLPGTAYNEQFF
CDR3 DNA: TGTGCCAGCAGCCTGCCCGGGACAGCGTACAATGAGCAGTTCTTC

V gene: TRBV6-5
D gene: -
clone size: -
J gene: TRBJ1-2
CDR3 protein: CASRIGQSYGYTF
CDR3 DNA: TGTGCCAGCAGAATCGGACAGTCATATGGCTACACCTTC

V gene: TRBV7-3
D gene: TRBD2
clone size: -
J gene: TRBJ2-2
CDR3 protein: CASSLKDWTSGLNTGELFF
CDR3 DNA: TGTGCCAGCAGCCTTAAGGACTGGACTAGCGGGCTGAACACCGGGGAGCTGTTTTTT

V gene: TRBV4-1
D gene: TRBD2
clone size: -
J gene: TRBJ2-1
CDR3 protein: CASSQVAGRDYNEQFF
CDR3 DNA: TGCGCCAGCAGCCAAGTAGCGGGACGGGACTACAATGAGCAGTTCTTC

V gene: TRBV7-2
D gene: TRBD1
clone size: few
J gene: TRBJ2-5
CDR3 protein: CASSLWGQQTQYF
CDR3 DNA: TGTGCCAGCAGCTTGTGGGGACAGCAGACCCAGTACTTC

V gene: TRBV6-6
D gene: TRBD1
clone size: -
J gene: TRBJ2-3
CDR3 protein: CASSYDRVGSDTQYF
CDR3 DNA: TGTGCCAGCAGTTACGACAGGGTCGGGTCAGATACGCAGTATTTT

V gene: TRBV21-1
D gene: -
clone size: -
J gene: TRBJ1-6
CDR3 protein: CASSKVAGTGNNSPLHF
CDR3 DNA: TGTGCCAGCAGCAAAGTGGCCGGGACAGGGAATAATTCACCCCTCCACTTT

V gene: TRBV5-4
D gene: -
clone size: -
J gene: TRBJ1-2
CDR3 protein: CASSLVSGGLGYTF
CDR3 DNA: TGTGCCAGCAGCTTGGTGTCAGGAGGCCTTGGCTACACCTTC

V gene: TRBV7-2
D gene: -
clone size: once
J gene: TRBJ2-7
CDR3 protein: CASSLVGRGDEQYF
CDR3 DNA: TGTGCCAGCAGCTTAGTAGGCAGGGGAGACGAGCAGTACTTC

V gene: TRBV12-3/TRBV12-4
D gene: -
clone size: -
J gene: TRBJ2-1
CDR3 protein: CASSFAVVEQFF
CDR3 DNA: TGTGCCAGCAGTTTCGCGGTTGTTGAGCAGTTCTTC

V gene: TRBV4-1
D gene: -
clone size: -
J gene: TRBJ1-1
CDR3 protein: CASSQTHSNTEAFF
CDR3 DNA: TGCGCCAGCAGCCAAACACATTCGAACACTGAAGCTTTCTTT

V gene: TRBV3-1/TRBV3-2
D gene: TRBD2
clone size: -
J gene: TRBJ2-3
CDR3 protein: CASRHTSGSLDTQYF
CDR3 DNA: TGTGCCAGCAGGCATACTAGCGGGAGCTTAGATACGCAGTATTTT

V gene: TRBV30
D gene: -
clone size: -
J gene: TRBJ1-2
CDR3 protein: CALHRTAYGYTF
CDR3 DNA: TGTGCCTTGCACAGGACCGCCTATGGCTACACCTTC